Sequencing of this T cell receptor beta chain was carried out in a study of OX40 agonist ivuxolimab in advanced cancers. V was clipped by 3 bases and J by 12 bases, with 11 bases between them. Germline V gene sequence: CDR1 SQVTM, CDR2 ANQGSEA. The CDR3 spans 10 residues. The table came from immunoSEQ multiplex PCR; TCRdb's copy has only in-frame clones and leaves some out. This table holds roughly 45,000 clones, 60% to 80% found once. The sequenced sample was CD4+ or CD8+ T cells sorted from blood, obtained in a trial of the OX40 agonist ivuxolimab. The source is an adult with an advanced solid tumor such as melanoma, head and neck, liver or kidney cancer. The chain is built from TRBV29-1 and TRBJ1-1; D gene ambiguous. The CDR3 DNA reads TGCAGCGTTGAGGAGTCCGGTACTTTCTTT. This gives the protein CSVEESGTFF.